Below, one T cell receptor (beta chain) is given with its context. This sample was taken from a study of blood T cell repertoires in COVID-19. In the study overall: Italy, Spain and the United States were the sources of the convalescent and acute COVID-19 samples.

In the source study's methods: Amplifying reference gene primers gave estimates of nucleated cell counts. The method was immunoSEQ multiplex PCR; TCRdb's version includes in-frame clones alone and lacks a portion of them. From that table come the V and J calls and clone size; the DNA was used to work out D and trimming. Among about 160,000 clones listed, around 82% were seen once. Individuals aged roughly 18 to 100 years were recruited from 24 US areas. This CDR3 comprises 15 residues. V gave up 4 bases and J gave up 7 bases; unmatched junction bases: 10. From germline, CDR1 is SGDLS and CDR2 YYNGEE. The sample consisted of PBMCs or T cells enriched from blood (not recorded which). The V and J genes are TRBV9 and TRBJ2-1; 8 positions match TRBD1. The receptor's source is a woman in her fifties or sixties in a cohort exposed to, infected with or recovered from COVID-19 (not recorded which). DNA of the CDR3: TGTGCCAGCAGCACTTCGGACAGGGCGGTGAATGAGCAGTTCTTC. This encodes CASSTSDRAVNEQFF.